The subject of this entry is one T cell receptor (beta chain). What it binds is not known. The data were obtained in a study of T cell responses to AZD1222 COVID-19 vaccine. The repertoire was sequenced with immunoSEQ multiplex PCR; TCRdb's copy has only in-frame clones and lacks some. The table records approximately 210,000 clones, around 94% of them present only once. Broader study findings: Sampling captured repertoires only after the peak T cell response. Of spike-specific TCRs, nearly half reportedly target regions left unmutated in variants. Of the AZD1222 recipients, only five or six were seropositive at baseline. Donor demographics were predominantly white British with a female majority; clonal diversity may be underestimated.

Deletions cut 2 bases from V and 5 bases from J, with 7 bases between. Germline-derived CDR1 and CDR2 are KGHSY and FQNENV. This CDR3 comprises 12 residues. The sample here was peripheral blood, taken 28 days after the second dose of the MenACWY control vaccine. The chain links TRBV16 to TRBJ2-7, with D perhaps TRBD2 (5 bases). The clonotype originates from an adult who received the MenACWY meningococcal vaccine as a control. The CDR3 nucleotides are TGTGCCAGCAGCCAAGGGAGCGACGAGCAGTACTTC. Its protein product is CASSQGSDEQYF.